This TCR beta chain is from a study of identical twins. The CDR3 is 14 amino acids. CDR1 is LGHDT and CDR2 is YNNKEL in the germline V gene (reference sequence). Trimming took 4 bases from V and 4 from J, leaving 11 bases between them. This clonotype was picked up many times. TCRdb re-called the 5' RACE reads through MiXCR, storing one row per CDR3 protein. The sample records 300,000 or so distinct CDR3 sequences, less than 9.5% being singletons. Separately, the same data were catalogued under a study of yellow fever vaccine responses in identical twins.

This TCR derives from a woman under 30 in good health. The chain has TRBV3-1 and TRBJ2-1; D perhaps matches TRBD1 (6 bases). Sequencing was done on a sample of CD8+ T cells sorted from blood. The CDR3 nucleotides are TGTGCCAGCAGCCCTTGGACAGAATACAATGAGCAGTTCTTC. This codes for CASSPWTEYNEQFF.